The next 11 T cell receptor beta chains were all read from a single sample in a study of hypomethylating agent response in myelodysplastic syndrome. Sequenced by immunoSEQ multiplex PCR; TCRdb stores in-frame clones only, minus some. The data contain 2,800 or so clones, around 82% of them singletons. Material: bone marrow, obtained before or after starting hypomethylating agent treatment for myelodysplastic syndrome (not recorded which). These receptor sequences come from a human donor with myelodysplastic syndrome.

Relative to its sample, this clone is large. The chain combines TRBV11-2 with TRBJ1-4, with 7 bases matching TRBD1. Germline CDR1 and CDR2: SGHAT and FQNNGV. V dropped 4 bases and J dropped 4; count of bases not matched to a gene: 9. The CDR3 spans 16 residues. CDR3 in DNA: TGTGCCAGCAGCTCCCCAGGGGGTGGTTATAATGAAAAACTGTTTTTT. This encodes CASSSPGGGYNEKLFF.

The chain uses TRBV5-1 and TRBJ1-1; weak D call: TRBD1 (6 bases). Germline V gene data show CDR1 as SGHRS and CDR2 as YFSETQ. The V end lost 4 bases, the J end lost 5 bases, and 15 bases lay between the germline ends. The CDR3 is 14 residues long. Here the CDR3 DNA reads TGCGCCAGCAGCGACGACAGGTACTTAACTGAAGCTTTCTTT. Amino acids: CASSDDRYLTEAFF.

The chain joins TRBV7-9 to TRBJ1-2; D is unresolved. The CDR3 covers 13 residues. In germline, CDR1 is SEHNR, CDR2 FQNEAQ (reference sequence). Trimming took off 1 base at V and 2 bases at J, with 5 bases between the two ends. CDR3 amino acids: CASSLGQNYGYTF. The CDR3 nucleotides read TGTGCCAGCAGCTTAGGGCAGAACTATGGCTACACCTTC.

Only one count was recorded for this clone. The chain joins TRBV27 to TRBJ2-2; D is possibly TRBD2 (5 bases). The V gene's germline CDR1 is MNHEY and CDR2 SMNVEV (reference sequence). The CDR3 loop spans 14 amino acids. V gave up 6 bases and J gave up 4 bases, with 12 bases separating them. CDR3 in DNA: TGTGCCAGCAGACGCCTTGGGAGCACCGGGGAGCTGTTTTTT. Residues: CASRRLGSTGELFF.

This clone appeared a few times. The V gene is TRBV9, the J gene TRBJ1-6; 11 bases align to TRBD1. The CDR3 has 16 amino acids. The junction had 6 bases not matched to a gene; V was cut back by 0 bases and J by 10 bases. Germline V gives CDR1 SGDLS, CDR2 YYNGEE. This CDR3 reads CASSVEGTGGNSPLHF. CDR3 in DNA: TGTGCCAGCAGCGTAGAAGGGACAGGGGGAAACTCACCCCTCCACTTT.

This clone was found once. The CDR3 loop reads CASSITGYSYNEQFF. CDR3 bases: TGCGCCAGCAGCATAACAGGGTACTCCTACAATGAGCAGTTCTTC. The gene calls are TRBV5-1 and TRBJ2-1, with TRBD1 as a possible D gene (6 bases). V dropped 4 bases and J dropped 0 bases, with 11 bases sitting between them. The germline gives CDR1 SGHRS, CDR2 YFSETQ. This CDR3 comprises 15 residues.

The J gene is TRBJ1-1, the V gene TRBV5-3; 7 bases line up with TRBD1. TRBV5-3 is given ORF status, its function remaining uncertain. After removal of 4 bases from V and 1 base from J, the junction contained 7 bases not matched to a gene. The CDR3 is made up of 15 amino acids. The CDR3 DNA sequence: TGTGCCAGAAGCCCGGGACAGTCCACGAACACTGAAGCTTTCTTT. It is translated as CARSPGQSTNTEAFF.

The sample holds one count of this clone. CDR3 loop: CASSPRVGLGTGELFF. CDR3 in DNA: TGTGCCAGCTCACCACGGGTCGGGCTGGGAACCGGGGAGCTGTTTTTT. This chain connects TRBV18 to TRBJ2-2; D not resolved. The germline V and J ends were trimmed by 1 base and 5 bases, with 14 bases remaining between them. Germline assignment: CDR1 KGHSH and CDR2 LQKENI. The CDR3 contains 16 residues.

This chain joins TRBV28 and TRBJ2-7, with 7 bases fitting TRBD2. The CDR3 length is 12 residues. The junction had 6 bases not matched to a gene; V was cut back by 8 bases and J by 5 bases. Germline lookup yields CDR1 MDHEN and CDR2 SYDVKM. CDR3 region: CASGGSLDEQYF. CDR3 DNA sequence: TGTGCCAGCGGCGGGAGTTTGGACGAGCAGTACTTC.

This clone was seen a handful of times. This sequence joins TRBV27 and TRBJ2-1, with D maybe TRBD2 (5 bases). With 6 bases removed from V and 6 bases from J, the gap between germline ends came to 18 bases. This CDR3 region has 15 residues. Germline assignment: CDR1 MNHEY and CDR2 SMNVEV (reference sequence). In nucleotides, the CDR3 is TGTGCCAGCAGCCTAACCCGCGGGCTCCTCAATGAGCAGTTCTTC. Its translation: CASSLTRGLLNEQFF.

This clone showed up just once. The rearrangement uses TRBV6-1 and TRBJ1-2, with 8 nucleotides matching TRBD1. The junction had 8 bases not matched to a gene; V was cut back by 6 bases and J by 8 bases. Germline-derived CDR1 and CDR2 are MNHNS and SASEGT. CDR3 length: 13 amino acids. The CDR3 DNA reads as TGTGCCAGCAGCTCGTGGACAGGGAAAGGCTACACCTTC. This codes for CASSSWTGKGYTF.